Listed here is a single TCR beta chain. Its specificity is not known. This table comes from immunoSEQ multiplex PCR, and its TCRdb copy is limited to in-frame clones, with some not included. The sample lists approximately 180,000 clones, about 93% seen once, with around 0.96% in the top ten. The data were taken from a study of T cell responses to AZD1222 COVID-19 vaccine. Study results and limitations: Baseline serostatus was positive in only a handful of AZD1222 recipients. Close to half of all spike-specific TCRs reportedly target regions of the variants that are unmutated. Spike-specific TCR breadth rose after two AZD1222 doses, and depth rose as well. The repertoires were collected only after the peak T cell response.

This clonotype originated in an adult who received the MenACWY meningococcal vaccine as a control. Material: peripheral blood, obtained 28 days after the second dose of the MenACWY control vaccine.

The CDR3 DNA follows: TGTGCCACCAGCAGAGACTACCGGGGGTCTTATCGCGACACTGAAGCTTTCTTT. It translates to CATSRDYRGSYRDTEAFF. The genes are TRBV15 and TRBJ1-1; D may be TRBD1 (5 bases). Germline values: CDR1 LNHNV, CDR2 YYDKDF (reference sequence). CDR3 length: 18 residues. Trimming removed 0 bases from V and 3 bases from J, with 20 bases in between.